These 23 T cell receptor beta chains were sequenced from one sample in a study of shared clonotypes between healthy human individuals. Clones were read by immunoSEQ multiplex PCR, and TCRdb kept only the in-frame ones, dropping some. The sample has fewer than 850,000 clones; 90% are singletons. The sequencing sample was made of memory CD8+ T cells from PBMCs. Subset of the sample: CD45RO+ cells pooled with CCR7-negative TemRA cells. The receptors stem from a man aged 18 to 30 in good health. Some clones in this sample may be carry-over from other donors' samples.

This chain uses TRBV19 with TRBJ2-7, with TRBD2 matching 10 bases. Per the germline V gene, CDR1 is LNHDA and CDR2 is SQIVND (reference sequence). The CDR3 extends over 15 amino acids. Trimming at V came to 6 bases and at J to 2 bases, leaving 7 bases not matched to a gene. This CDR3 reads CASSPIAGGPYEQYF. CDR3 in DNA: TGTGCCAGTAGCCCGATAGCGGGAGGTCCCTACGAGCAGTACTTC.

Turning to this clone: One base away lies a much larger clone, so this may be a sequencing read error. V gene TRBV9 combines with J gene TRBJ2-7; maybe TRBD1 (6 bases). V lost 3 bases, J lost 2 bases, and 12 bases lay in between. CDR1 and CDR2 (germline): SGDLS, YYNGEE. The length of the CDR3 is 14 residues. Written as DNA, the CDR3 is TGTGCCAGCAGCGGCCGGGACAACCCCTACGAGCAGTACTTC. Its translation is CASSGRDNPYEQYF.

The chain has TRBV5-1 and TRBJ2-1; 14 bases are shared with TRBD2. Germline values: CDR1 SGHRS, CDR2 YFSETQ. V shed 1 base, J shed 8 bases, and the junction held 8 bases outside the gene matches. This CDR3 contains 17 residues. The CDR3, as DNA: TGCGCCAGCAGCTTGCCGACCCCGACTAGCGGGAGGGATGAGCAGTTCTTC. It encodes CASSLPTPTSGRDEQFF.

In its sample, this clone was seen once. The chain is built from TRBV9 and TRBJ2-6, with D perhaps TRBD1 or TRBD2 (5 bases each). CDR3 length equals 16 residues. Germline values: CDR1 SGDLS, CDR2 YYNGEE. Trimming took 3 bases from V and 0 from J, leaving 10 bases between them. Here the CDR3 reads CASSAGRISGANVLTF. The CDR3 nucleotides are TGTGCCAGCAGCGCGGGACGGATCTCTGGGGCCAACGTCCTGACTTTC.

V usage is TRBV11-3 and J usage is TRBJ2-7, with 8 bases fitting TRBD2. Losses at the gene ends were 2 bases for V and 3 bases for J; bases not matched to a gene: 6. Looked up from germline, CDR1 is SGHNT and CDR2 is YENEEA. This CDR3 contains 15 residues. CDR3 loop: CASSLTSGRDYEQYF. The CDR3 coding sequence is TGTGCCAGCAGCTTAACGAGCGGGAGAGACTACGAGCAGTACTTC.

V is TRBV2 and J is TRBJ2-7; D not resolved. Germline lookup yields CDR1 SNHLY and CDR2 FYNNEI. The CDR3 runs 13 residues. V was shortened by 6 bases and J by 4 bases, with 13 bases between the two germline ends. This chain's CDR3 is CASRGLSPYEQYF. CDR3 DNA: TGTGCCAGCAGAGGTTTGTCACCTTACGAGCAGTACTTC.

This chain joins TRBV7-9 and TRBJ2-1, with 7 nucleotides matching TRBD2. CDR1 and CDR2 from the germline V gene are SEHNR and FQNEAQ (reference sequence). The CDR3 totals 16 residues. The V gene end was trimmed by 5 bases and the J gene end by 2 bases; junction bases not matched to a gene: 9. The CDR3 nucleotides read TGTGCCAGCAGCCCGGAACTAGCGCCCACCTACAATGAGCAGTTCTTC. Translating it yields CASSPELAPTYNEQFF.

This clone has a single count. V and J are TRBV19 and TRBJ2-7, with TRBD1 matching 8 bases. The junction had 6 bases not matched to a gene; V was cut back by 1 base and J by 4 bases. The CDR3 is 15 residues long. Germline CDR1 and CDR2: LNHDA and SQIVND (reference sequence). DNA for the CDR3: TGTGCCAGTAGTATAGTATTCGACAGGGGATACGAGCAGTACTTC. Its protein product is CASSIVFDRGYEQYF.

The chain links TRBV19 to TRBJ2-1, with TRBD1 matching over 10 bases. Germline-derived CDR1 and CDR2 are LNHDA and SQIVND (reference sequence). The length of the CDR3 is 16 residues. J was trimmed by 2 bases and V by 5 bases; bases with no gene match: 6. CDR3 nucleotides: TGTGCCAGTAGTTGGACAGGGGGATCTCCCTACAATGAGCAGTTCTTC. Its translation is CASSWTGGSPYNEQFF.

The chain links TRBV18 to TRBJ2-7, with a tentative D call TRBD2 (5 bases). V was pared by 2 bases and J by 3 bases, with 8 bases between. This CDR3 comprises 13 residues. Germline-derived CDR1 and CDR2 are KGHSH and LQKENI. The CDR3 is CASSPGRVYEQYF. The CDR3 DNA sequence: TGTGCCAGCTCACCAGGGCGGGTCTACGAGCAGTACTTC.

This clone occurred a few times. V and J are TRBV7-9 and TRBJ1-2; D perhaps matches TRBD1 (5 bases). Per the germline V gene, CDR1 is SEHNR and CDR2 is FQNEAQ (reference sequence). Trimming removed 5 bases at V and 7 bases at J, with 11 bases between. The CDR3 is made up of 12 amino acids. CDR3 residues: CASSDGTFGYTF. In nucleotides, the CDR3 is TGTGCCAGCAGCGACGGGACCTTTGGCTACACCTTC.

This chain joins TRBV4-3 and TRBJ2-1, with 7 bases identical to TRBD2. The CDR3 length is 18 residues. Trimming took 4 bases from V and 8 from J; bases not matched to a gene: 20. Germline-derived CDR1 and CDR2 are LGHNA and YSLEER. As DNA, the CDR3 is TGCGCCAGCAGCCTTGCTTTAGTTCGGGGAGGGAGGAAGGATGAGCAGTTCTTC. The encoded protein is CASSLALVRGGRKDEQFF.

This chain uses TRBV4-3 with TRBJ2-7; D is possibly TRBD1 (7 bases). CDR3 length: 15 amino acids. The germline gives CDR1 LGHNA, CDR2 YSLEER. Deletions cut 1 base from V and 7 bases from J, with 17 bases between. The CDR3 loop reads CASSQVLRQGGEQYF. CDR3 nucleotide sequence: TGCGCCAGCAGCCAAGTCCTGAGACAGGGAGGAGAGCAGTACTTC.

This chain joins TRBV9 and TRBJ1-2; 12 bases are shared with TRBD1. Germline V gene data show CDR1 as SGDLS and CDR2 as YYNGEE. After removal of 4 bases from V and 13 bases from J, the junction contained 11 bases not matched to a gene. The CDR3 spans 14 residues. CDR3 loop: CASSQGDRGLECTF. The CDR3 DNA is TGTGCCAGCAGCCAAGGGGACAGGGGGCTGGAGTGCACCTTC. Filled out from reference TRBV9 and TRBJ1-2, the complete variable domain reads DSGVTQTPKHLITATGQRVTLRCSPRSGDLSVYWYQQSLDQGLQFLIQYYNGEERAKGNILERFSAQQFPDLHSELNLSSLELGDSALYFCASSQGDRGLECTFGSGTRLTVV.

There are a few counts of this clone. This chain joins TRBV6-4 and TRBJ1-5; unclear D gene. CDR3 length: 12 amino acids. V was clipped by 6 bases and J by 5 bases, with 8 bases between them. Germline V gene sequence: CDR1 MRHNA, CDR2 SNTAGT. CDR3 nucleotides: TGTGCCAGCAGCCACGTCGATCAGCCCCAGCATTTT. Translating it yields CASSHVDQPQHF.

The rearrangement uses TRBV19 and TRBJ2-3, with D possibly matching TRBD2 (6 bases). Trimming left V 5 bases short and J 6 bases short, with 12 bases between. The CDR3 has 13 amino acids. Germline CDR1 LNHDA, CDR2 SQIVND (reference sequence). CDR3 loop: CASSSRDLDTQYF. The CDR3 region has the DNA TGTGCCAGTAGTTCCCGGGACTTGGATACGCAGTATTTT.

V usage is TRBV4-3 and J usage is TRBJ2-7; the D is unclear. Germline lookup yields CDR1 LGHNA and CDR2 YSLEER. The CDR3 loop spans 14 amino acids. V lost 0 bases, J lost 3 bases, and 9 bases lay in between. CDR3: CASSQDAAVYEQYF. CDR3 DNA sequence: TGCGCCAGCAGCCAAGATGCGGCAGTCTACGAGCAGTACTTC.

CDR3 sequence (DNA): TGTGCCAGCACCCCCTCGTGGGGGGAAAATAAAAACACTGAAGCTTTCTTT. This translates into CASTPSWGENKNTEAFF. The J gene is TRBJ1-1, the V gene TRBV27; weak D call: TRBD1 (5 bases). From germline, CDR1 is MNHEY and CDR2 SMNVEV (reference sequence). V lost 7 bases and J lost 2, with 23 bases in between. This CDR3 is 17 amino acids long.

This chain links TRBV18 with TRBJ2-2; D ambiguous. This CDR3 is built from 16 residues. Germline values: CDR1 KGHSH, CDR2 LQKENI. With 0 bases removed from V and 5 bases from J, the gap between germline ends came to 13 bases. The CDR3 region is CASSPPAISMTGELFF. In DNA form, the CDR3 reads TGTGCCAGCTCACCACCTGCAATCTCCATGACCGGGGAGCTGTTTTTT.

The V gene is TRBV6-1, the J gene TRBJ2-1; 11 nucleotides align to TRBD1. With V trimmed by 4 bases and J by 3 bases, 2 bases remained unmatched. The CDR3 totals 15 residues. Germline CDR1 and CDR2: MNHNS and SASEGT. The CDR3 DNA follows: TGTGCCAGCAGTGGGACAGGGGGCTTCTACAATGAGCAGTTCTTC. This sequence encodes CASSGTGGFYNEQFF.

V is TRBV7-6 and J is TRBJ2-7; 9 bases are a match to TRBD1. Germline V CDR1 and CDR2: SGHVS, FNYEAQ. J lost 6 bases, V lost 1 base, and 10 bases had no gene match. CDR3 length: 16 residues. In nucleotides, the CDR3 is TGTGCCAGCAGCTTAGGTTTAGGTACAGGGGGCACCGAGCAGTACTTC. It specifies CASSLGLGTGGTEQYF.

This chain joins TRBV30 and TRBJ2-7; D not certain. The length of the CDR3 is 13 residues. Germline loops: CDR1 GTSNPN, CDR2 SVGIG (reference sequence). Trimming left V 5 bases short and J 2 bases short, with 13 bases between. CDR3 in amino acids: CAWGPGSAYEQYF. CDR3 DNA: TGTGCCTGGGGACCTGGCTCAGCCTACGAGCAGTACTTC.

This sequence joins TRBV27 and TRBJ2-3; the D gene is possibly TRBD2 (5 bases). The V end lost 2 bases, the J end lost 2 bases, and 17 bases lay between the germline ends. The length of the CDR3 is 17 residues. The germline V gene encodes CDR1 MNHEY and CDR2 SMNVEV (reference sequence). CDR3 coding DNA: TGTGCCAGCAGTTTAGGTCCGGGAACTGCTTTCACAGATACGCAGTATTTT. This gives the protein CASSLGPGTAFTDTQYF.